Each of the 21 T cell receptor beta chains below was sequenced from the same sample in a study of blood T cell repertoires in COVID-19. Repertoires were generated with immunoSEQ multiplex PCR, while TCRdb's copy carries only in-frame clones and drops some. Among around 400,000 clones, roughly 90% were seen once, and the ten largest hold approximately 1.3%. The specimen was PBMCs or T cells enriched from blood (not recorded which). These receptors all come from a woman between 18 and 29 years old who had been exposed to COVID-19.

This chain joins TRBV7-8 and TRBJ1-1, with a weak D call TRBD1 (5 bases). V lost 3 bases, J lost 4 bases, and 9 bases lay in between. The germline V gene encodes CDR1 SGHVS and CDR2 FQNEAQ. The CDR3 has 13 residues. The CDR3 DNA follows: TGTGCCAGCAGCTTGCTCGGGGGCACTGAAGCTTTCTTT. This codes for CASSLLGGTEAFF. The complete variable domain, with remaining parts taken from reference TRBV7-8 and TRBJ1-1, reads GAGVSQSPRYKVAKRGQDVALRCDPISGHVSLFWYQQALGQGPEFLTYFQNEAQLDKSGLPSDRFFAERPEGSVSTLKIQRTQQEDSAVYLCASSLLGGTEAFFGQGTRLTVV.

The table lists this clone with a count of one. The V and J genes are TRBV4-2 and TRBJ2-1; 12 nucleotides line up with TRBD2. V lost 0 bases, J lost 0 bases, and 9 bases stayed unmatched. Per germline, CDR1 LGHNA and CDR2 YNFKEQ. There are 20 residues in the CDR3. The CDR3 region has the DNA TGTGCCAGCAGCCAAGAAATGGCTAGCGGGGGGGCCAGCTCCTACAATGAGCAGTTCTTC. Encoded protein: CASSQEMASGGASSYNEQFF.

The DNA for the CDR3 is TGTGCCAGCAGTTACTCCTCTGCAGTAAACACCGGGGAGCTGTTTTTT. Translated, it gives CASSYSSAVNTGELFF. The chain couples TRBV6-5 to TRBJ2-2; D uncertain. Germline-derived CDR1 and CDR2 are MNHEY and SVGAGI. The CDR3 loop spans 16 amino acids. The germline V and J ends were trimmed by 0 bases and 2 bases, with 10 bases remaining between them.

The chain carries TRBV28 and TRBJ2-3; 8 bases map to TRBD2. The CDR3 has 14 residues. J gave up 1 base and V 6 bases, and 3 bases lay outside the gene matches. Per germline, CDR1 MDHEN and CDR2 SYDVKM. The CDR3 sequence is CASSSSGGTDTQYF. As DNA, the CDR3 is TGTGCCAGCAGCAGTAGCGGGGGCACAGATACGCAGTATTTT. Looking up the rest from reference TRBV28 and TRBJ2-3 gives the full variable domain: DVKVTQSSRYLVKRTGEKVFLECVQDMDHENMFWYRQDPGLGLRLIYFSYDVKMKEKGDIPEGYSVSREKKERFSLILESASTNQTSMYLCASSSSGGTDTQYFGPGTRLTVL.

This chain's CDR3 is CASSHNPGDNEQFF. For the CDR3, the DNA is TGTGCCAGCAGTCATAATCCGGGAGACAATGAGCAGTTCTTC. The rearrangement joins TRBV28 to TRBJ2-1; TRBD2 is a possible D gene (6 bases). The CDR3 totals 14 residues. CDR1 and CDR2 from the germline V gene are MDHEN and SYDVKM. The V end was cut by 5 bases, the J end by 5 bases, with 13 bases between.

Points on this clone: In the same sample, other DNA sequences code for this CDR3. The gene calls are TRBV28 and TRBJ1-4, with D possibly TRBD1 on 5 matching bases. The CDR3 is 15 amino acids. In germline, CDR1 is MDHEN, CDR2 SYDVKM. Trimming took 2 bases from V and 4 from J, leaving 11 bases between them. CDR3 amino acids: CASSLGGAVNEKLFF. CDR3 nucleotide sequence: TGTGCCAGCAGTTTAGGAGGGGCGGTTAATGAAAAACTGTTTTTT. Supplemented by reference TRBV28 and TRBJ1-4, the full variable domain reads DVKVTQSSRYLVKRTGEKVFLECVQDMDHENMFWYRQDPGLGLRLIYFSYDVKMKEKGDIPEGYSVSREKKERFSLILESASTNQTSMYLCASSLGGAVNEKLFFGSGTQLSVL.

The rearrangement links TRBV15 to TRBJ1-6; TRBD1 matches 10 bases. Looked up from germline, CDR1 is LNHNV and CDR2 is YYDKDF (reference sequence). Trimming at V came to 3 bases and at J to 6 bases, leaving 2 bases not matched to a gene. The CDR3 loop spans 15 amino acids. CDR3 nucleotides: TGTGCCACCAGCAGGGGGGACAGGGGTAATTCACCCCTCCACTTT. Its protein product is CATSRGDRGNSPLHF.

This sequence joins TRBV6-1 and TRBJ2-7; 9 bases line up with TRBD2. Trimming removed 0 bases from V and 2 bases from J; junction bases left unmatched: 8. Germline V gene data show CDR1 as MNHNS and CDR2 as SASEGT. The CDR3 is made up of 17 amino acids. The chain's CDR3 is CASSEAVSGSPPYEQYF. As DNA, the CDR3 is TGTGCCAGCAGTGAAGCGGTTAGCGGGAGCCCCCCCTACGAGCAGTACTTC.

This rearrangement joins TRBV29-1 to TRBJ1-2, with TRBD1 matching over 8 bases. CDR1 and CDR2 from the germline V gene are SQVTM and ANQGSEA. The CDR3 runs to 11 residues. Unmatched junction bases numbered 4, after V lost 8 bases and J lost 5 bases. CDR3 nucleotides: TGCAGCAACCGGGACAGGTATGGCTACACCTTC. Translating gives CSNRDRYGYTF.

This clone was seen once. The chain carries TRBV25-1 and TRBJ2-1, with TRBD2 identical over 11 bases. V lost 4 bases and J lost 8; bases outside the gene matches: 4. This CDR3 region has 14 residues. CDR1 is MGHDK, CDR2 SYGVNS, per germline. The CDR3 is CASSVSGGGHEQFF. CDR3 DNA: TGTGCCAGCAGTGTTAGCGGGGGGGGCCATGAGCAGTTCTTC.

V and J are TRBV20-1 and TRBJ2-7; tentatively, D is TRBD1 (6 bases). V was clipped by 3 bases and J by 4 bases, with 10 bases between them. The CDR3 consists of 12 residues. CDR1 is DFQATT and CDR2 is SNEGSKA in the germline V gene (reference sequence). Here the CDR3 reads CSASNQGYEQYF. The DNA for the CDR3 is TGCAGTGCTAGTAACCAGGGGTACGAGCAGTACTTC.

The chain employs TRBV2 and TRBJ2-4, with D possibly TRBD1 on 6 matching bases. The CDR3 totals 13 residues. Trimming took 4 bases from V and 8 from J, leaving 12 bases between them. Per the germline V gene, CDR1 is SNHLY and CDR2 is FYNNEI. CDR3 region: CASSGGRGDIQYF. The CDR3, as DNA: TGTGCCAGCAGTGGAGGCAGGGGTGACATTCAGTACTTC.

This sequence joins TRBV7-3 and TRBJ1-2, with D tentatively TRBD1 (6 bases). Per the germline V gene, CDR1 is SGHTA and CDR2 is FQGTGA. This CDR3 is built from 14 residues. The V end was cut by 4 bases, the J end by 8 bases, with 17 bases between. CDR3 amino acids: CASSSAGGAKGYTF. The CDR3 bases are TGTGCCAGCAGCTCGGCCGGGGGGGCGAAGGGCTACACCTTC.

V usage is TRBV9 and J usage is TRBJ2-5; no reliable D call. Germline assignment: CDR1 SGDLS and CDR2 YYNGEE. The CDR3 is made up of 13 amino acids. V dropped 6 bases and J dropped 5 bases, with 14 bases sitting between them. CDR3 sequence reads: CASTQQTRETQYF. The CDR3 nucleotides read TGTGCCAGCACCCAACAGACCAGGGAGACCCAGTACTTC. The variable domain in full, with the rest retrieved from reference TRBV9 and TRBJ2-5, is DSGVTQTPKHLITATGQRVTLRCSPRSGDLSVYWYQQSLDQGLQFLIQYYNGEERAKGNILERFSAQQFPDLHSELNLSSLELGDSALYFCASTQQTRETQYFGPGTRLLVL.

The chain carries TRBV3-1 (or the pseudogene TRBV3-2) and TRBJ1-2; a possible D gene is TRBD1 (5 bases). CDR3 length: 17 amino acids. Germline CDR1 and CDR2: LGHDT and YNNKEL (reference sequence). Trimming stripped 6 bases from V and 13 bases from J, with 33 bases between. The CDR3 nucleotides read TGTGCCAGCAGTCGAACGGGGGACGTCGTGCTCTTGGTGGTTAGCACCTTC. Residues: CASSRTGDVVLLVVSTF.

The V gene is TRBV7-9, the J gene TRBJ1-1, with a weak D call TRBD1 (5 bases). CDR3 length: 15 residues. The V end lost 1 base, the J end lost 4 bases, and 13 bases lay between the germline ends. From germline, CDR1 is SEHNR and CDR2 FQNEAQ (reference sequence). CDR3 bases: TGTGCCAGCAGCTTAGTCCCGCAGGGTAGCACTGAAGCTTTCTTT. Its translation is CASSLVPQGSTEAFF.

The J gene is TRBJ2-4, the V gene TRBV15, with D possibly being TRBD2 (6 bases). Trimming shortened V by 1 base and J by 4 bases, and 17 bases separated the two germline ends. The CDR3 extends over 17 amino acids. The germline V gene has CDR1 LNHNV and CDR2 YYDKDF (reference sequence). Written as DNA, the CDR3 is TGTGCCACCAGCAGAGCGGTCGCGGGGTGGGAGAAAAACATTCAGTACTTC. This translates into CATSRAVAGWEKNIQYF. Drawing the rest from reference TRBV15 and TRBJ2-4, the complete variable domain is DAMVIQNPRYQVTQFGKPVTLSCSQTLNHNVMYWYQQKSSQAPKLLFHYYDKDFNNEADTPDNFQSRRPNTSFCFLDIRSPGLGDTAMYLCATSRAVAGWEKNIQYFGAGTRLSVL.

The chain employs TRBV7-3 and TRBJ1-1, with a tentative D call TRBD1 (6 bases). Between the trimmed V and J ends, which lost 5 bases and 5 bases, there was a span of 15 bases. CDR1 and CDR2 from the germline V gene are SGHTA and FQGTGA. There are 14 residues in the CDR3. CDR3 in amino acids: CASSPEGGRTEAFF. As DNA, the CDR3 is TGTGCCAGCAGCCCGGAGGGGGGGAGGACTGAAGCTTTCTTT.

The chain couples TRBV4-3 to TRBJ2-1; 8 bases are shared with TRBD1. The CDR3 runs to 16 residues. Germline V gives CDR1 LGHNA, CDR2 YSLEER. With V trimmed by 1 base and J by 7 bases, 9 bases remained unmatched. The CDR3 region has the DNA TGCGCCAGCAGCCAAGCCGGGACAGGTTCTTGGAATGAGCAGTTCTTC. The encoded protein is CASSQAGTGSWNEQFF.

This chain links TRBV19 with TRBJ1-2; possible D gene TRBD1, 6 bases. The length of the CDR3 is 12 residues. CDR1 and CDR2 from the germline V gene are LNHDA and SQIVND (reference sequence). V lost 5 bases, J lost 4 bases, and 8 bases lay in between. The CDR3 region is CASSGQSYGYTF. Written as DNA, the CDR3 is TGTGCCAGTAGTGGACAGAGCTATGGCTACACCTTC.

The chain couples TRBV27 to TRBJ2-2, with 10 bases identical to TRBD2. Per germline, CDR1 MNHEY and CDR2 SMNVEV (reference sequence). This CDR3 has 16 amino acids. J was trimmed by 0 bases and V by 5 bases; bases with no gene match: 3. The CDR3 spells CASSPTSGTNTGELFF. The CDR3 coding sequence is TGTGCCAGCAGTCCTACTAGCGGGACGAACACCGGGGAGCTGTTTTTT.